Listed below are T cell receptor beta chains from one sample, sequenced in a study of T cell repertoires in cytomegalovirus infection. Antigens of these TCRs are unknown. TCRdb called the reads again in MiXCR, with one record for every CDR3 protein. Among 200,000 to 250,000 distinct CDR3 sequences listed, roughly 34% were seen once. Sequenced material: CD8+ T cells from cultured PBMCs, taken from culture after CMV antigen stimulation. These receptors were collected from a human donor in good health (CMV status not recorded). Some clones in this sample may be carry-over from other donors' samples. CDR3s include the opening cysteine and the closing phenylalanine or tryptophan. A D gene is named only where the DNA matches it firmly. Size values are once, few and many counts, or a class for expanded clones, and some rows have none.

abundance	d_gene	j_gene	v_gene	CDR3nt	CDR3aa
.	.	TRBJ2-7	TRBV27	TGTGCCAGCAGCGGTCAGGGAGGCGGTTTCTACGAGCAGTACTTC	CASSGQGGGFYEQYF
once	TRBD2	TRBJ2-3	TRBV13	TGTGCCAGCAGCTTACCTCCCACTAGCGGGGGGGCTGTGAGGGATACGCAGTATTTT	CASSLPPTSGGAVRDTQYF
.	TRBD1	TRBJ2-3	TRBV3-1	TGTGCAAGCAGCCAAGTTCCTAGGGGGCGCACCGATACGCCGTATTTT	CASSQVPRGRTDTPYF
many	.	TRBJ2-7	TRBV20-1	TGCAGTGCTAGTCCGGCAGGGAAGGCCGAGCAGTACTTC	CSASPAGKAEQYF
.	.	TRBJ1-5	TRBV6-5	TGTGCCAGCAGTTCCCACATGGGAGGGCCCCAGCATTTT	CASSSHMGGPQHF
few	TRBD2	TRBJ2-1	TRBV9	TGTGCCAGCAGCGGCACTAGCGGGAGGACTTCTGAGCAGTTCTTC	CASSGTSGRTSEQFF
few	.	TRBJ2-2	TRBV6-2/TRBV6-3	TGTGCCAGCAGTTACGCTACCACCGGGGAGCTGTTTTTT	CASSYATTGELFF
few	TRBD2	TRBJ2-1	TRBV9	TGTGCCAGCAGCCCTAAAGCGACTAGCGGTAGTCTTTTTGTCTTC	CASSPKATSGSLFVF
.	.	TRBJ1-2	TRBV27	TGTGCCAGCAGTTTAAAAATTCGGGACCCGGATGGCTACACCTTC	CASSLKIRDPDGYTF
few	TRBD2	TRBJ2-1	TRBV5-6	TGTGCCAGCAGCCAATTCAGGCCCAGCGGGGGGTTATACAATGAGCAGTTCTTC	CASSQFRPSGGLYNEQFF
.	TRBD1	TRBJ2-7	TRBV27	TGTGCCAGCAGTGGGGATTCCGACAGGGGAGAGGACGAGCAGTACTTC	CASSGDSDRGEDEQYF